The 25 T cell receptor beta chains listed next were all sequenced from one sample in a study of human T cells and chemical hapten exposure. Indicated time point: patch test 2, 6 weeks after DPC sensitization. Treatment denoted: therapeutic diphenylcyclopropenone sensitization with weekly scalp DPC. Each CDR3 protein gets one entry after TCRdb re-called the RACE reads with MiXCR. Of about 350,000 distinct CDR3 sequences listed, over 6% are singletons. This specimen consisted of whole blood, obtained in connection with sensitization to the hapten diphenylcyclopropenone (DPC). The origin of the receptors is a woman aged 18-29 years with alopecia areata. Some clones in this sample may be carry-over from other donors' samples.

The chain employs TRBV15 and TRBJ1-5, with D unresolved. The CDR3 totals 16 residues. The V gene's germline CDR1 is LNHNV and CDR2 YYDKDF (reference sequence). Trimming took off 5 bases at V and 2 bases at J, with 16 bases between the two ends. CDR3 residues: CATSGPVRVGNQPQHF. CDR3 sequence (DNA): TGTGCCACCAGCGGACCCGTGAGGGTGGGCAATCAGCCCCAGCATTTT.

This clonotype occurred many times. This sequence joins TRBV7-6 and TRBJ2-2, with D uncertain. Germline CDR1 and CDR2: SGHVS and FNYEAQ. V was pared by 5 bases and J by 6 bases, with 10 bases between. The CDR3 sequence is 13 residues long. The CDR3 DNA follows: TGTGCCAGCAGCATAACCGTCGCCGGGGAGCTGTTTTTT. Its protein product is CASSITVAGELFF.

The gene calls are TRBV6-6 and TRBJ1-1; no firm D call. Germline V CDR1 and CDR2: MNHNY, SVGAGI (reference sequence). The V end was cut by 6 bases, the J end by 0 bases, with 14 bases between. CDR3 length: 15 amino acids. This chain's CDR3 is CASSWARGMNTEAFF. The CDR3, as DNA: TGTGCCAGCAGCTGGGCCCGAGGCATGAACACTGAAGCTTTCTTT.

The J gene is TRBJ2-7, the V gene TRBV28, with a possible D match to TRBD2 (5 bases). This CDR3 spans 15 amino acids. Germline-derived CDR1 and CDR2 are MDHEN and SYDVKM. V gave up 5 bases and J gave up 3 bases, with 17 bases separating them. CDR3 region: CASSPDTGIYYEQYF. As DNA, the CDR3 is TGTGCCAGCAGTCCAGATACCGGGATCTACTACGAGCAGTACTTC.

The V gene is TRBV28, the J gene TRBJ1-2; D unresolved. V lost 6 bases, J lost 13 bases, and 18 bases lay in between. The CDR3 covers 12 residues. CDR1 and CDR2 (germline): MDHEN, SYDVKM. CDR3 DNA: TGTGCCAGCAGCCAAATTGGACTGTCGCCCACCTTC. It translates to CASSQIGLSPTF.

The chain has TRBV6-5 and TRBJ1-3; D not certain. V was trimmed by 6 bases and J by 8 bases, leaving 20 bases between them. This CDR3 spans 15 amino acids. Germline V lookup: CDR1 MNHEY, CDR2 SVGAGI. CDR3 loop: CASSPGIPDRDTIYF. The CDR3 region has the DNA TGTGCCAGCAGCCCCGGGATCCCTGATCGGGACACCATATATTTT.

This chain uses TRBV5-6 with TRBJ1-4; no firm D call. Looked up from germline, CDR1 is SGHDT and CDR2 is YYEEEE. Deletions cut 2 bases from V and 1 base from J, with 9 bases between. This CDR3 has 15 residues. The CDR3 DNA follows: TGTGCCAGCAGCTTCAGTTTGGGAACTAATGAAAAACTGTTTTTT. It codes for CASSFSLGTNEKLFF.

This clonotype was counted many times. The chain has TRBV29-1 and TRBJ1-3; D remains ambiguous. Germline V gene sequence: CDR1 SQVTM, CDR2 ANQGSEA. This CDR3 contains 11 residues. Trimming removed 3 bases from V and 4 bases from J, with 4 bases in between. CDR3 residues: CSVDDGNTIYF. CDR3 bases: TGCAGCGTTGATGACGGAAACACCATATATTTT.

This clonotype has only a few counts. The V call is TRBV29-1, the J call TRBJ1-4, with D hard to call. This CDR3 contains 11 residues. The germline V and J ends were trimmed by 5 bases and 7 bases, with 8 bases remaining between them. Per the germline V gene, CDR1 is SQVTM and CDR2 is ANQGSEA. CDR3 region: CSVQRSEKLFF. DNA for the CDR3: TGCAGCGTTCAAAGGAGTGAAAAACTGTTTTTT.

This clonotype occurred many times. The rearrangement uses TRBV2 and TRBJ2-2, with D hard to call. The germline gives CDR1 SNHLY, CDR2 FYNNEI. V lost 5 bases and J lost 7, with 5 bases in between. This CDR3 has 11 amino acids. The CDR3 loop reads CASSMSGELFF. For the CDR3, the DNA is TGTGCCAGCAGTATGAGCGGGGAGCTGTTTTTT.

This clonotype was counted only a few times. The rearrangement links TRBV7-9 to TRBJ2-5, with D perhaps TRBD1 (6 bases). Germline lookup yields CDR1 SEHNR and CDR2 FQNEAQ (reference sequence). The ends were cut back, 1 base at V and 5 bases at J, with 11 bases in the middle. CDR3 length equals 14 residues. In DNA form, the CDR3 reads TGTGCCAGCAGCTTAGGGCAGGGGACGGAGACCCAGTACTTC. Protein product: CASSLGQGTETQYF.

There are many counts of this clonotype. The rearrangement links TRBV20-1 to TRBJ1-6, with 8 nucleotides matching TRBD1. Trimming at V came to 4 bases and at J to 9 bases, leaving 8 bases not matched to a gene. The CDR3 has 14 residues. CDR1 DFQATT and CDR2 SNEGSKA come from the germline V gene (reference sequence). The DNA for the CDR3 is TGCAGTGCTATACTCCAGGGGGCGGGTTCACCCCTCCACTTT. Protein sequence: CSAILQGAGSPLHF.

This clonotype was picked up a small number of times. V gene TRBV5-1 combines with J gene TRBJ2-7; D might be TRBD2 (5 bases). Looked up from germline, CDR1 is SGHRS and CDR2 is YFSETQ. The CDR3 extends over 15 amino acids. The germline V and J ends were trimmed by 1 base and 6 bases, with 17 bases remaining between them. The CDR3 spells CASSLIRPRTGEQYF. The CDR3 nucleotides read TGCGCCAGCAGCTTGATCAGGCCTAGGACTGGCGAGCAGTACTTC.

This clonotype was recorded at least ten times. CDR3 nucleotides: TGTGCCAGCAGTTCCAGGGTTCTCAATCAGCCCCAGCATTTT. Translation gives CASSSRVLNQPQHF. This rearrangement joins TRBV28 to TRBJ1-5; tentatively, D is TRBD1 (5 bases). V lost 4 bases to trimming and J lost 3 bases, with 10 bases between them. The CDR3 length is 14 residues. Germline V CDR1 and CDR2: MDHEN, SYDVKM. Full variable domain (remainder filled in from reference TRBV28 and TRBJ1-5): DVKVTQSSRYLVKRTGEKVFLECVQDMDHENMFWYRQDPGLGLRLIYFSYDVKMKEKGDIPEGYSVSREKKERFSLILESASTNQTSMYLCASSSRVLNQPQHFGDGTRLSIL.

At least ten counts were recorded for this clonotype. This rearrangement joins TRBV29-1 to TRBJ2-1, with D maybe TRBD2 (6 bases). The V and J ends lost 7 bases and 4 bases respectively, with 11 bases between them. This CDR3 is built from 12 residues. The germline V gene has CDR1 SQVTM and CDR2 ANQGSEA. The CDR3 DNA reads as TGCAGCGCAAAGGGGACTTACAATGAGCAGTTCTTC. Translation: CSAKGTYNEQFF.

This clonotype was picked up many times. The genes are TRBV5-4 and TRBJ1-1; no definite D call. Germline loops: CDR1 SGHNT, CDR2 YYREEE (reference sequence). The ends were cut back, 6 bases at V and 0 bases at J, with 12 bases in the middle. The CDR3 totals 14 residues. The CDR3 DNA reads TGTGCCAGCACCGAATACATACTGAACACTGAAGCTTTCTTT. It is translated as CASTEYILNTEAFF.

This clonotype was seen ten or more times. The CDR3 DNA reads TGTGCCAGCAGTTCTCTGGACCTCAGCACAGATACGCAGTATTTT. It specifies CASSSLDLSTDTQYF. The chain combines TRBV6-2 or TRBV6-3 with TRBJ2-3; D gene ambiguous. This CDR3 has 15 residues. CDR1 is MNHEY, CDR2 SVGEGT, per germline. Deletions cut 4 bases from V and 0 bases from J, with 11 bases between.

The sample holds a few counts of this clonotype. The gene calls are TRBV4-2 and TRBJ1-1, with unresolved D. CDR1 and CDR2 from the germline V gene are LGHNA and YNFKEQ. The CDR3 is 15 residues long. V shed 0 bases and J shed 1 base, with 9 bases lying between them. CDR3 bases: TGTGCCAGCAGCCAAGACGAAGAGGGGAACACTGAAGCTTTCTTT. It is translated as CASSQDEEGNTEAFF.

The chain combines TRBV12-3 or TRBV12-4 with TRBJ2-3; TRBD2 matches 11 bases. The V gene end was trimmed by 6 bases and the J gene end by 4 bases; junction bases not matched to a gene: 6. The CDR3 has 15 amino acids. The DNA for the CDR3 is TGTGCCAGCAGCCTAAATAGCGGGGGGGCAGATACGCAGTATTTT. Protein: CASSLNSGGADTQYF.

This clonotype showed up many times. V is TRBV6-5 and J is TRBJ1-3; D is possibly TRBD1 (5 bases). Germline values: CDR1 MNHEY, CDR2 SVGAGI. This CDR3 has 15 residues. Trimming shortened V by 5 bases and J by 0 bases, and 11 bases separated the two germline ends. CDR3 sequence reads: CASSLDRLSGNTIYF. The CDR3 DNA reads TGTGCCAGCAGTCTTGACAGACTCTCTGGAAACACCATATATTTT.

This clonotype was observed a single time. The CDR3 reads CATSPRTGGFEQYF. Written as DNA, the CDR3 is TGTGCCACCAGCCCGCGGACAGGGGGCTTTGAGCAGTACTTC. The chain carries TRBV15 and TRBJ2-7, with TRBD1 identical over 11 bases. CDR1 is LNHNV, CDR2 YYDKDF, per germline (reference sequence). The V and J ends lost 5 bases and 7 bases, in that order; junction bases with no gene match: 7. This CDR3 has 14 residues.

The rearrangement links TRBV6-6 to TRBJ2-3; D is possibly TRBD2 (6 bases). The CDR3 is 15 residues long. Germline V CDR1 and CDR2: MNHNY, SVGAGI (reference sequence). V lost 6 bases to trimming and J lost 0 bases, with 13 bases between them. CDR3: CASSTGDSSTDTQYF. In DNA, the CDR3 is TGTGCCAGCAGCACCGGGGACTCTAGCACAGATACGCAGTATTTT.

This clonotype was picked up a small number of times. This chain links TRBV20-1 with TRBJ1-1, with D possibly TRBD1 on 5 matching bases. Germline-derived CDR1 and CDR2 are DFQATT and SNEGSKA (reference sequence). V was cut by 1 base and J by 0 bases, with 9 bases left in between. CDR3 length: 14 residues. The CDR3 region is CSARAGGLNTEAFF. The CDR3 coding sequence is TGCAGTGCTAGAGCGGGGGGACTGAACACTGAAGCTTTCTTT.

This clonotype was detected many times. The rearrangement joins TRBV20-1 to TRBJ2-3, with 10 bases identical to TRBD2. The V gene end was trimmed by 4 bases and the J gene end by 8 bases; junction bases not matched to a gene: 9. Germline-derived CDR1 and CDR2 are DFQATT and SNEGSKA (reference sequence). The CDR3 sequence is 14 residues long. The CDR3 region has the DNA TGCAGTGCTAACCTAGCGGGGGTGCGCGGTACGCAGTATTTT. Translation gives CSANLAGVRGTQYF.

This chain connects TRBV29-1 to TRBJ1-1; 9 bases line up with TRBD1. This CDR3 contains 15 residues. After removal of 7 bases from V and 4 bases from J, the junction contained 13 bases not matched to a gene. Germline values: CDR1 SQVTM, CDR2 ANQGSEA. CDR3 sequence (DNA): TGCAGCGCCAAAGGTCGACAGGGGGTTATCACTGAAGCTTTCTTT. Amino acids: CSAKGRQGVITEAFF.